This T cell receptor beta chain was recorded in a study of T cell responses to AZD1222 COVID-19 vaccine. Clones were sequenced by immunoSEQ multiplex PCR, and TCRdb holds only the in-frame ones, with some missing. The sample yields approximately 170,000 clones, less than 95% seen once. Findings and limits, study-wide: The number of AZD1222 recipients seropositive at baseline was only 6 or 7. Among vaccine-associated CD4 TCRs, coverage spanned spike, with dominance at 160-218 and 743-854. Sampling that yielded the repertoires occurred only after the peak T cell response.

With respect to this clone: Antigen unknown.

The input for sequencing was peripheral blood, taken on day 0 of AZD1222 vaccination. This clonotype was obtained from an adult in good health.

The CDR3 region is CAWSRAGTPYNEKLFF. In DNA, the CDR3 is TGTGCCTGGTCACGGGCCGGGACACCTTATAATGAAAAACTGTTTTTT. J is TRBJ1-4 and V is TRBV30; D might be TRBD1 (6 bases). Trimming took 5 bases from V and 4 from J, leaving 20 bases between them. CDR1 and CDR2 (germline): GTSNPN, SVGIG (reference sequence). This CDR3 spans 16 amino acids.